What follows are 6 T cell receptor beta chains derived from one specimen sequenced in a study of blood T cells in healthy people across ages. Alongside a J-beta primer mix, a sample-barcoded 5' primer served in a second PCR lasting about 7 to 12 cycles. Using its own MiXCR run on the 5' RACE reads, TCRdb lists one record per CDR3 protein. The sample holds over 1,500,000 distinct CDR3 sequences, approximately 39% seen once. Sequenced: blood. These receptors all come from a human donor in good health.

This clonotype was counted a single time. The CDR3 is CASSYSQVEAFF. The CDR3 nucleotides are TGTGCCAGCAGTTACTCTCAAGTTGAAGCTTTCTTT. The chain uses TRBV6-2 or TRBV6-3 and TRBJ1-1; no definite D call. There are 12 residues in the CDR3. Germline lookup yields CDR1 MNHEY and CDR2 SVGEGT. Trimming pared 0 bases from V and 7 bases from J, leaving 6 bases between.

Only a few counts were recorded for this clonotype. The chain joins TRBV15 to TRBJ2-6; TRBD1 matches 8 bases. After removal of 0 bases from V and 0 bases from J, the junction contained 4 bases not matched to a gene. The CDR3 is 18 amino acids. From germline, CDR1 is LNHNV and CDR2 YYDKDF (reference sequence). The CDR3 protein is CATSRDGTGASGANVLTF. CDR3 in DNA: TGTGCCACCAGCAGAGACGGGACAGGTGCCTCTGGGGCCAACGTCCTGACTTTC.

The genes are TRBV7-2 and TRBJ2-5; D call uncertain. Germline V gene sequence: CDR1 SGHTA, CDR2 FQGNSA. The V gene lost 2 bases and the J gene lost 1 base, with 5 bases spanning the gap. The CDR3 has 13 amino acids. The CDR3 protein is CASSLQIQETQYF. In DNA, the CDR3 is TGTGCCAGCAGCTTACAGATCCAAGAGACCCAGTACTTC. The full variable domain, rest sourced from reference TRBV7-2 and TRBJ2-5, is GAGVSQSPSNKVTEKGKDVELRCDPISGHTALYWYRQSLGQGLEFLIYFQGNSAPDKSGLPSDRFSAERTGGSVSTLTIQRTQQEDSAVYLCASSLQIQETQYFGPGTRLLVL.

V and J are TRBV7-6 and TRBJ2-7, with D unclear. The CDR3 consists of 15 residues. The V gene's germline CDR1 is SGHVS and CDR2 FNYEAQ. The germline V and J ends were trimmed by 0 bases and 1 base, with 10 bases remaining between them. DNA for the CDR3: TGTGCCAGCAGCTTAGCGGAGACGGTTTCCTACGAGCAGTACTTC. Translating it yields CASSLAETVSYEQYF. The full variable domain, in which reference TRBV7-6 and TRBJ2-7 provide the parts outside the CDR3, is GAGVSQSPRYKVTKRGQDVALRCDPISGHVSLYWYRQALGQGPEFLTYFNYEAQQDKSGLPNDRFSAERPEGSISTLTIQRTEQRDSAMYRCASSLAETVSYEQYFGPGTRLTVT.

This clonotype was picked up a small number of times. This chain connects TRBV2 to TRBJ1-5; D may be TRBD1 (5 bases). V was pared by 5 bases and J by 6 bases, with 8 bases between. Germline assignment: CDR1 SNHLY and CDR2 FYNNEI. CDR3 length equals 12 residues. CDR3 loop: CASSRGFQPQHF. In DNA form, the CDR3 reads TGTGCCAGCAGTAGGGGTTTTCAGCCCCAGCATTTT.

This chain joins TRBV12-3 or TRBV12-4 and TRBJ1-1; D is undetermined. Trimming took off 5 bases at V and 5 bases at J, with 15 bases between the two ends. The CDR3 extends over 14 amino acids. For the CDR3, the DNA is TGTGCCAGCAGTCTAACCTTGTCCAGGACTGAAGCTTTCTTT. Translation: CASSLTLSRTEAFF.